These T cell receptor beta chains were read from a single sample in a study of cytomegalovirus exposure and HLA in healthy donors. TCRdb's copy holds only in-frame clones and misses some; the assay was immunoSEQ multiplex PCR. The sample has hundreds of thousands of clones, about 90% seen once. The sequencing sample was made of PBMCs. These receptors were collected from a man aged 18 to 35 in good health and CMV-seropositive. CDR3s include the opening cysteine and the closing phenylalanine or tryptophan. D genes are given only for firm matches. Where a row states a size, it is once, few, many or the class of an expanded clone; other rows omit it.

CASSIDRGTEAFF TGTGCCAGCAGCATCGACAGGGGTACGGAAGCTTTCTTT TRBD1 . TRBJ1-1 TRBV6-5
CASTGTDTTDTQYF TGTGCCAGCACCGGAACGGACACCACAGATACGCAGTATTTT . . TRBJ2-3 TRBV6-5
CSAPEGGYTF TGCAGTGCTCCCGAGGGTGGCTACACCTTC . once TRBJ1-2 TRBV20-1
CASSPPLAGLYNEQFF TGTGCCAGCTCACCACCCCTAGCGGGGCTCTACAATGAGCAGTTCTTC TRBD2 . TRBJ2-1 TRBV18
CASTQGASGANVLTF TGCGCCAGCACGCAGGGGGCCTCTGGGGCCAACGTCCTGACTTTC TRBD1 . TRBJ2-6 TRBV5-1
CATSRDKGGSTEAFF TGTGCCACCAGCAGAGATAAAGGGGGCAGTACTGAAGCTTTCTTT TRBD1 few TRBJ1-1 TRBV15
CASSLAPAGGNEQFF TGTGCCAGCAGCTTGGCTCCAGCGGGGGGGAATGAGCAGTTCTTC TRBD2 few TRBJ2-1 TRBV7-9
CSVERQVGETQYF TGCAGCGTTGAACGCCAGGTTGGAGAGACCCAGTACTTC . . TRBJ2-5 TRBV29-1
CASSDYLSASSDTQYF TGTGCCAGCAGTGACTACCTGTCGGCTAGCTCGGATACGCAGTATTTT . . TRBJ2-3 TRBV25-1
CASSDDGTFTEAFF TGTGCCAGCAGCGACGACGGGACATTCACTGAAGCTTTCTTT . . TRBJ1-1 TRBV11-2
CASSYSIANYEQYF TGTGCCAGCAGTTACTCGATAGCAAACTACGAGCAGTACTTC . . TRBJ2-7 TRBV6-5
CASSFGQGETDTQYF TGTGCCAGCAGCTTCGGACAGGGCGAAACAGATACGCAGTATTTT TRBD1 once TRBJ2-3 TRBV5-4
CASSQKVGSRNYGYTF TGTGCCAGCAGCCAGAAGGTGGGATCCCGCAACTATGGCTACACCTTC . few TRBJ1-2 TRBV7-2
CASSLRGTGAGANVLTF TGTGCCAGCAGCCTACGCGGGACAGGGGCTGGGGCCAACGTCCTGACTTTC TRBD1 . TRBJ2-6 TRBV7-9
CASSSSSVQETQYF TGTGCCAGCAGCTCCTCTAGCGTCCAAGAGACCCAGTACTTC . . TRBJ2-5 TRBV7-2
CASRDRTTEAFF TGTGCCAGCAGGGACAGAACCACTGAAGCTTTCTTT . . TRBJ1-1 TRBV27
CASSNQASPTDTQYF TGTGCCAGCAGTAACCAAGCTTCCCCCACAGATACGCAGTATTTT . . TRBJ2-3 TRBV2
CASSERGRNTEAFF TGTGCCAGCAGTGAACGGGGGCGGAACACTGAAGCTTTCTTT . once TRBJ1-1 TRBV6-1
CAWSEPPRLARTYEQYF TGTGCCTGGAGTGAACCCCCAAGACTAGCGCGCACCTACGAGCAGTACTTC TRBD2 many TRBJ2-7 TRBV30
CASSFIARVSAKETQYF TGCGCCAGCAGCTTTATTGCCAGGGTCTCCGCGAAAGAGACCCAGTACTTC . . TRBJ2-5 TRBV5-1
CASRDRDFSYEQYF TGTGCCAGCAGGGACCGGGACTTTTCCTACGAGCAGTACTTC . . TRBJ2-7 TRBV6-6
CASSLRGVLGQGELFF TGTGCCAGCAGTTTACGGGGAGTACTAGGTCAAGGGGAGCTGTTTTTT . . TRBJ2-2 TRBV27
CASSQSLQGVGEQYF TGCGCCAGCAGTCAATCGTTACAGGGCGTCGGCGAGCAGTACTTC . . TRBJ2-7 TRBV23-1
CASSVDRVSPGYTF TGTGCCAGCAGTGTTGACAGGGTCAGCCCTGGCTACACCTTC TRBD1 . TRBJ1-2 TRBV6-1
CASSLFQGGNTEAFF TGTGCCAGCAGCTTGTTTCAGGGGGGTAACACTGAAGCTTTCTTT TRBD1 once TRBJ1-1 TRBV5-4
CASSYSSGRVDEQFF TGTGCCAGCAGTTACTCTAGCGGGAGGGTTGATGAGCAGTTCTTC TRBD2 . TRBJ2-1 TRBV6-5
CASSQGNTGELFF TGTGCCAGTAGCCAGGGAAACACCGGGGAGCTGTTTTTT . . TRBJ2-2 TRBV19
CASSQGGNTIYF TGTGCCAGCAGTCAAGGAGGAAACACCATATATTTT . . TRBJ1-3 TRBV5-6
CASSRDSNYGYTF TGTGCCAGCAGCCGGGACAGCAACTATGGCTACACCTTC TRBD1 once TRBJ1-2 TRBV5-4
CASSTGLAGQETQYF TGCGCCAGCAGCACGGGTCTAGCGGGGCAAGAGACCCAGTACTTC TRBD2 . TRBJ2-5 TRBV5-1
CASSQDLEAPAFF TGCGCCAGCAGCCAAGATCTGGAAGCCCCAGCTTTCTTT . . TRBJ1-1 TRBV4-1
CAISARRHGYTF TGTGCCATCAGTGCCCGCAGGCACGGCTACACCTTC . . TRBJ1-2 TRBV10-3
CASSSTPGRDKDTQYF TGTGCCAGCAGCTCAACCCCCGGGCGGGATAAAGATACGCAGTATTTT . . TRBJ2-3 TRBV7-9
CASRPYRGQNEKLFF TGTGCCAGTAGGCCTTACAGGGGGCAGAATGAAAAACTGTTTTTT TRBD1 . TRBJ1-4 TRBV19
CAISESEGINYGYTF TGTGCCATCAGTGAGTCGGAAGGGATCAACTATGGCTACACCTTC . . TRBJ1-2 TRBV10-3
CASSFNRVDTGELFF TGCGCCAGCAGCTTTAACAGGGTAGACACCGGGGAGCTGTTTTTT . . TRBJ2-2 TRBV5-1
CASTYPSSGVQAFF TGTGCCAGCACGTACCCCAGTTCAGGAGTGCAGGCTTTCTTT . . TRBJ1-1 TRBV28
CASSQPGQGLYEQYF TGTGCCAGCAGTCAGCCGGGACAGGGCCTCTACGAGCAGTACTTC TRBD1 . TRBJ2-7 TRBV6-6
CASSLGTVNYGYTF TGTGCCAGCAGCTTAGGGACAGTTAACTATGGCTACACCTTC . . TRBJ1-2 TRBV11-2
CASTGVWGGELFF TGTGCCAGCACGGGAGTCTGGGGGGGGGAGCTGTTTTTT . . TRBJ2-2 TRBV27
CASSPRDSGNTIYF TGTGCCAGCAGCCCCAGGGACTCTGGAAACACCATATATTTT . . TRBJ1-3 TRBV2
CASSIKAVNTEAFF TGTGCCAGTAGTATTAAGGCGGTGAACACTGAAGCTTTCTTT . . TRBJ1-1 TRBV19
CAIRGGQGATASGNTIYF TGTGCCATCAGAGGGGGACAGGGGGCGACTGCGTCTGGAAACACCATATATTTT TRBD1 . TRBJ1-3 TRBV10-3
CASSLGLAGDEQFF TGTGCCAGCAGCTTAGGACTAGCCGGCGATGAGCAGTTCTTC TRBD2 . TRBJ2-1 TRBV7-2
CAISAGQNQETQYF TGTGCCATCAGTGCGGGCCAAAACCAAGAGACCCAGTACTTC . . TRBJ2-5 TRBV10-3
CASSQDRGYEQYF TGCGCCAGCAGCCAAGACCGGGGCTACGAGCAGTACTTC . . TRBJ2-7 TRBV4-3
CAGDRVYTEAFF TGTGCCGGCGACAGGGTGTACACTGAAGCTTTCTTT TRBD1 . TRBJ1-1 TRBV30
CASSDYNEQFF TGTGCCAGCAGTGACTACAATGAGCAGTTCTTC . . TRBJ2-1 TRBV2